This TCR beta chain was recovered during a study of blood T cell repertoires in COVID-19. Study in general: From T cells, B-cell-depleted T cells, or PBMCs came the material, which was cDNA or gDNA.

Assay: immunoSEQ multiplex PCR; the TCRdb copy retains only in-frame clones and omits some. Of around 150,000 clones in the sample, roughly 81% were seen once. V was pared by 0 bases and J by 3 bases, with 14 bases between. CDR1 and CDR2 (germline): LGHDT, YNNKEL (reference sequence). The CDR3 spans 16 residues. This chain links TRBV3-1 (or the pseudogene TRBV3-2) with TRBJ1-1; D gene uncertain. This clonotype originated in a woman aged 55-70 years with COVID-19, enrolled during active disease. Sequenced sample: peripheral blood. The chain's CDR3 is CASSQEGGYVDTEAFF. CDR3 nucleotides: TGTGCCAGCAGCCAAGAAGGCGGTTATGTAGACACTGAAGCTTTCTTT.